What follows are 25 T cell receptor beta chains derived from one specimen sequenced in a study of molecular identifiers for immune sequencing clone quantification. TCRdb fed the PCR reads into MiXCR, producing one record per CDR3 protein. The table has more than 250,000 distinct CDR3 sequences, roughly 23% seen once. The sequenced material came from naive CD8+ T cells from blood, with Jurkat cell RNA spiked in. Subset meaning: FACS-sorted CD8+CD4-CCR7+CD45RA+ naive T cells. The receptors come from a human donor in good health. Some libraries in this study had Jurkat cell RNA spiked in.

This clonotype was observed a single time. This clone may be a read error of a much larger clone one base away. The CDR3 sequence is CASSQLARGSDTQYF. The DNA of the CDR3 is TGTGCCAGCAGCCAACTAGCGAGGGGTTCAGATACGCAGTATTTT. V is TRBV6-5 and J is TRBJ2-3; 7 bases line up with TRBD2. Unmatched junction bases numbered 10, after V lost 6 bases and J lost 4 bases. The CDR3 covers 15 residues. Germline V gene lookup returns CDR1 MNHEY and CDR2 SVGAGI.

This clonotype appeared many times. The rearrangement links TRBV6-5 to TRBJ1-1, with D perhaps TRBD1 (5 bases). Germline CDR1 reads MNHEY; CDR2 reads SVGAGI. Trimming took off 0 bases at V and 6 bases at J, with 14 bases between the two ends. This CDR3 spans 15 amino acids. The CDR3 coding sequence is TGTGCCAGCAGTTACTCGACAGCTTTATGGGCTGAAGCTTTCTTT. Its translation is CASSYSTALWAEAFF.

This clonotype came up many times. The CDR3 DNA follows: TGTGCCAGCAGCGAAAACAGGGGGCGTCAGCCCCAGCATTTT. It encodes CASSENRGRQPQHF. The chain carries TRBV7-2 and TRBJ1-5; the match to TRBD1 covers 9 bases. Germline V gene data show CDR1 as SGHTA and CDR2 as FQGNSA. The CDR3 is 14 residues long. Trimming at V came to 5 bases and at J to 6 bases, leaving 5 bases not matched to a gene.

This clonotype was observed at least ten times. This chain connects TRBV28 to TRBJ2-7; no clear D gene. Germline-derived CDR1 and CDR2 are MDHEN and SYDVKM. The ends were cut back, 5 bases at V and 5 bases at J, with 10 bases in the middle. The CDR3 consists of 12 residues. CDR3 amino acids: CASSDVPHEQYF. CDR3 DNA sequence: TGTGCCAGCAGTGACGTGCCACACGAGCAGTACTTC.

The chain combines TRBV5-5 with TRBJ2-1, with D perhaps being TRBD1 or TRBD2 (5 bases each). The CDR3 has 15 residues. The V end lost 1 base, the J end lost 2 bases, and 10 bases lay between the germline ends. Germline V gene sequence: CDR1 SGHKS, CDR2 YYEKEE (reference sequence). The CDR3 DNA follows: TGTGCCAGCAGCTTGCTGGGGGTGACCTACAATGAGCAGTTCTTC. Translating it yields CASSLLGVTYNEQFF.

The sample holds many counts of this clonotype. CDR3 DNA sequence: TGTGCCAGCAGCTTGGCACCAGGGGATCAGCCCCAGCATTTT. This translates into CASSLAPGDQPQHF. The chain combines TRBV5-5 with TRBJ1-5; D perhaps matches TRBD1 (6 bases). The CDR3 length is 14 residues. With 0 bases removed from V and 5 bases from J, the gap between germline ends came to 9 bases. Germline V lookup: CDR1 SGHKS, CDR2 YYEKEE (reference sequence).

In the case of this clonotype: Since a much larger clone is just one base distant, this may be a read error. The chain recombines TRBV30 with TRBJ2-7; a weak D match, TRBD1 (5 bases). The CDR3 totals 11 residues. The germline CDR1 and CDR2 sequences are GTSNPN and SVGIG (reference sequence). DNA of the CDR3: TGTGTCTGCTCGTCAGGGTTCGAGCAGTACTTC. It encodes CVCSSGFEQYF. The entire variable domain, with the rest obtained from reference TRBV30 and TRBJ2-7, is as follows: SQTIHQWPATLVQPVGSPLSLECTVEGTSNPNLYWYRQAAGRGLQLLFYSVGIGQISSEVPQNLSASRPQDRQFILSSKKLLLSDSGFYLCVCSSGFEQYFGPGTRLTVT.

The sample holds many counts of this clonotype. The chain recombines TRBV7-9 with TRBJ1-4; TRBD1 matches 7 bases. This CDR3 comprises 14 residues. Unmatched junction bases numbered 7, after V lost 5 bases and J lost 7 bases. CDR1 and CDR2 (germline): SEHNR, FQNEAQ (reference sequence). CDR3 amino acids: CASSPPGGSEKLFF. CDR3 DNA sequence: TGTGCCAGCAGCCCCCCAGGGGGTAGTGAAAAACTGTTTTTT.

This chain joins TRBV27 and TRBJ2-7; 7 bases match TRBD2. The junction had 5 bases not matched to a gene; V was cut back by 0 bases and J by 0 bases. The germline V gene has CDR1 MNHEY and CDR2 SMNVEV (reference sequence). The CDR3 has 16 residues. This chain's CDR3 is CASSLSVSGPSYEQYF. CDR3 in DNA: TGTGCCAGCAGTTTATCCGTTAGCGGGCCCTCCTACGAGCAGTACTTC.

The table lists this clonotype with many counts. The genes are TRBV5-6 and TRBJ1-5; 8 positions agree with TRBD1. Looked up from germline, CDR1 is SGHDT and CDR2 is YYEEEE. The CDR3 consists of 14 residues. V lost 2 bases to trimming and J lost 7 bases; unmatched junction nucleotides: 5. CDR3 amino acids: CASSFWTGNQPQHF. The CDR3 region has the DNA TGTGCCAGCAGCTTCTGGACAGGGAACCAGCCCCAGCATTTT.

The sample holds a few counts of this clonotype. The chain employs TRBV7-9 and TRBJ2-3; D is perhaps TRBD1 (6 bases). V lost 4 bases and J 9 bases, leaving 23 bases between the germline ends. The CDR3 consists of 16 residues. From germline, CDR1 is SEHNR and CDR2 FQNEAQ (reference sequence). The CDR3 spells CASSSLSATDSQTQYF. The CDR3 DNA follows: TGTGCCAGCAGCTCCCTTTCAGCGACGGACAGTCAAACGCAGTATTTT.

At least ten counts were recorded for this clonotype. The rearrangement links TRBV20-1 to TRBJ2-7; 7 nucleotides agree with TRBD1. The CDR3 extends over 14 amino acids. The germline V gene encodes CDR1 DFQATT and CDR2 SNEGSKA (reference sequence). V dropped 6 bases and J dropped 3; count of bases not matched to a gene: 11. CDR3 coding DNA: TGCAGTGCGAGACGCTCCCGGGACAGCTACGAGCAGTACTTC. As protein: CSARRSRDSYEQYF.

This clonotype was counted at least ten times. The CDR3 protein is CASSPLIGQGSDEQFF. CDR3 DNA: TGTGCCAGCAGCCCCCTCATAGGACAGGGGAGTGATGAGCAGTTCTTC. V and J are TRBV13 and TRBJ2-1; 9 bases align to TRBD1. Germline trimming cut 5 bases from V and 8 bases from J; bases unmatched to any gene: 13. The CDR3 spans 16 residues. Germline assignment: CDR1 PRHDT and CDR2 FYEKMQ (reference sequence).

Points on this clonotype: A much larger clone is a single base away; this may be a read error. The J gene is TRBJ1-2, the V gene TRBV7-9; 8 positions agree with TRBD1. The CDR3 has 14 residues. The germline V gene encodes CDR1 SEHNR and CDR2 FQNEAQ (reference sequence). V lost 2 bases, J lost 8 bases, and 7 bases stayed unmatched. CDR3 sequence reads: CASSLTSRGLGYTF. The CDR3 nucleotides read TGTGCCAGCAGCTTAACCTCCAGGGGGCTAGGCTACACCTTC. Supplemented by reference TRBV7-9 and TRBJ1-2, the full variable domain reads DTGVSQNPRHKITKRGQNVTFRCDPISEHNRLYWYRQTLGQGPEFLTYFQNEAQLEKSRLLSDRFSAERPKGSFSTLEIQRTEQGDSAMYLCASSLTSRGLGYTFGSGTRLTVV.

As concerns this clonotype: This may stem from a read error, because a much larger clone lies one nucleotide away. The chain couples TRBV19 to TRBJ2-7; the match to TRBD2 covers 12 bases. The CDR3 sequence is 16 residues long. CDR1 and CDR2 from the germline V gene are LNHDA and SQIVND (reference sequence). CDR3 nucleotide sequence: TGTGCCAGTAGTATGGCTACTAGCGGGGGGACCTACGAGCGGTACTTC. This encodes CASSMATSGGTYERYF.

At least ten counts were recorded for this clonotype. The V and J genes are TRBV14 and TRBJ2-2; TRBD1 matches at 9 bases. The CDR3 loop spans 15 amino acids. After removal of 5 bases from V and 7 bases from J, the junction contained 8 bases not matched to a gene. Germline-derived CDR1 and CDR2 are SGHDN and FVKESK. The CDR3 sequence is CASSRGQGLYGELFF. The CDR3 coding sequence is TGTGCCAGCAGCAGGGGACAGGGTCTGTACGGGGAGCTGTTTTTT.

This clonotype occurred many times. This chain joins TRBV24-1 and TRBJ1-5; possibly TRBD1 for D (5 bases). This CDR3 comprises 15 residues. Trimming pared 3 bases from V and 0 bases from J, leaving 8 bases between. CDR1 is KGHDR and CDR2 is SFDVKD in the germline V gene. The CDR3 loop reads CATSDGGYSNQPQHF. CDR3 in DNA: TGTGCCACCAGTGATGGGGGTTATAGCAATCAGCCCCAGCATTTT.

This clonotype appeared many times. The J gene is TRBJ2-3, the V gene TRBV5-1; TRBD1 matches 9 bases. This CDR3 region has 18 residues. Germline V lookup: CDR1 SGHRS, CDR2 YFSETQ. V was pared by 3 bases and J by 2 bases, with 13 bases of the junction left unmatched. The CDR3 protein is CASSSSETGGITTDTQYF. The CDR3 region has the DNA TGCGCCAGCAGCTCTAGTGAGACAGGGGGAATAACCACAGATACGCAGTATTTT. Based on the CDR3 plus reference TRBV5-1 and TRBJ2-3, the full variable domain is KAGVTQTPRYLIKTRGQQVTLSCSPISGHRSVSWYQQTPGQGLQFLFEYFSETQRNKGNFPGRFSGRQFSNSRSEMNVSTLELGDSALYLCASSSSETGGITTDTQYFGPGTRLTVL.

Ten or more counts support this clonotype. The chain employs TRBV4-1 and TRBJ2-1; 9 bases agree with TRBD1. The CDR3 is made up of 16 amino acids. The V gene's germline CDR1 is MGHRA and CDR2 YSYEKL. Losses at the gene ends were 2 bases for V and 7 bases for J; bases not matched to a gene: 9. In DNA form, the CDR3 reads TGCGCCAGCAGCCAACTCCAGTGGGACAGGGAAAATGAGCAGTTCTTC. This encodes CASSQLQWDRENEQFF.

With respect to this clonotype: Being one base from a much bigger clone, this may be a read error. Here the CDR3 reads CASSYSSGEETQYF. CDR3 nucleotide sequence: TGTGCCAGCAGTTACTCGTCGGGCGAAGAGACCCAGTACTTC. The chain carries TRBV6-5 and TRBJ2-5; no reliable D call. Germline assignment: CDR1 MNHEY and CDR2 SVGAGI. V lost 0 bases and J lost 3, with 8 bases in between. The CDR3 is 14 amino acids.

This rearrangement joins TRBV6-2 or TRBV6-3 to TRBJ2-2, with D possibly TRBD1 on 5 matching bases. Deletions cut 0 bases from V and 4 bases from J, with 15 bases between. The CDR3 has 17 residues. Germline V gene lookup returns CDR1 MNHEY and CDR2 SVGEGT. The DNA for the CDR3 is TGTGCCAGCAGTTACTCTGTGAGACAGCTCTTCACCGGGGAGCTGTTTTTT. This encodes CASSYSVRQLFTGELFF.

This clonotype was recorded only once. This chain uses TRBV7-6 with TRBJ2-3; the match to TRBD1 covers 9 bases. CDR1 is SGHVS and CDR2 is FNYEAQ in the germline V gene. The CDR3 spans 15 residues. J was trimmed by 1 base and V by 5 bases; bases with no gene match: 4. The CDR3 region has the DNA TGTGCCAGCAGCCGGGACAGGGAACGCACAGATACGCAGTATTTT. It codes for CASSRDRERTDTQYF.

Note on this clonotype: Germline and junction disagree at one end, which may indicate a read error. CDR3 sequence reads: CASSSHSSGGHSCEQYF. CDR3 nucleotides: TGTGCCAGCAGCTCCCATTCCTCGGGGGGGCACTCCTGCGAGCAGTACTTC. This sequence joins TRBV6-2 or TRBV6-3 and TRBJ2-7; 8 nucleotides match TRBD2. Germline values: CDR1 MNHEY, CDR2 SVGEGT. This CDR3 is built from 17 residues.

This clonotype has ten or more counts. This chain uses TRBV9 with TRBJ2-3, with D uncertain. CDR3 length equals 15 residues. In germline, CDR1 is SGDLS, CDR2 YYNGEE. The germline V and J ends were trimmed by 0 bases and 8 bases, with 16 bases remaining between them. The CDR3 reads CASSVEFGPSGTQYF. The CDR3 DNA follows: TGTGCCAGCAGCGTAGAGTTTGGGCCATCGGGTACGCAGTATTTT.

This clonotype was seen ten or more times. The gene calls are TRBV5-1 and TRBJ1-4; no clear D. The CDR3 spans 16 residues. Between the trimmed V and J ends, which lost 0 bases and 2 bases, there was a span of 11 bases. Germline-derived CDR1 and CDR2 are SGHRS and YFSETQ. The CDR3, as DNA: TGCGCCAGCAGCTTGGCTGTGGGTGCGACTAATGAAAAACTGTTTTTT. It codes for CASSLAVGATNEKLFF.